What follows are 5 T cell receptor beta chains derived from one specimen sequenced in a study of CD8 T cells in ankylosing spondylitis. Findings of the study overall: A TCR beta motif of eight or nine highly homologous variants seemed to mark ankylosing spondylitis blood.

Their antigen targets remain unknown. TCRdb re-called the 5' RACE reads with MiXCR, one entry per CDR3 protein. The sample has roughly 470,000 distinct CDR3 sequences; roughly 26% are singletons. The sample taken for sequencing was blood, either unsorted or a sorted T cell fraction (not recorded which). Source of these receptors: a male donor with ankylosing spondylitis.

This clonotype has only a few counts. The V and J genes are TRBV5-1 and TRBJ2-1, with 11 nucleotides matching TRBD2. J gave up 12 bases and V 0 bases, and 8 bases lay outside the gene matches. The CDR3 covers 15 residues. CDR1 and CDR2 (germline): SGHRS, YFSETQ. As DNA, the CDR3 is TGCGCCAGCAGCTTGGCGGGGACTAGCGGAGAGGGGCAGTTCTTC. Translating gives CASSLAGTSGEGQFF.

This clonotype was counted ten times or more. The V and J genes are TRBV5-5 and TRBJ2-7; D tentatively fits TRBD1 or TRBD2 (5 bases each). V lost 5 bases and J 6 bases, leaving 24 bases between the germline ends. Germline V gene data show CDR1 as SGHKS and CDR2 as YYEKEE (reference sequence). This CDR3 has 16 amino acids. CDR3 nucleotides: TGTGCCAGCAGTGTTGGGATAAGGGGAGTAGAGGGCGAGCAGTACTTC. Its translation is CASSVGIRGVEGEQYF.

For the CDR3, the DNA is TGTGCCAGCAGCTTAGGACCGACCACAGATACGCAGTATTTT. This codes for CASSLGPTTDTQYF. V usage is TRBV11-2 and J usage is TRBJ2-3; D gene uncertain. Germline CDR1 SGHAT, CDR2 FQNNGV. The CDR3 is made up of 14 amino acids. Trimming took 1 base from V and 2 from J, leaving 7 bases between them.

The rearrangement uses TRBV6-1 and TRBJ2-5; the D gene is possibly TRBD2 (6 bases). This CDR3 comprises 13 residues. Germline V CDR1 and CDR2: MNHNS, SASEGT. CDR3 sequence: CATSERGFGTQYF. The CDR3 DNA follows: TGTGCGACCTCGGAACGGGGGTTTGGGACCCAGTACTTC.

The table lists this clonotype with a few counts. This chain links TRBV24-1 with TRBJ1-2; the D is unclear. Trimming stripped 5 bases from V and 8 bases from J, with 14 bases between. CDR1 is KGHDR and CDR2 is SFDVKD in the germline V gene. This CDR3 comprises 13 residues. CDR3 bases: TGTGCCACCAGTGTAGCAGGCCAGAGGGGCTACACCTTC. It codes for CATSVAGQRGYTF.